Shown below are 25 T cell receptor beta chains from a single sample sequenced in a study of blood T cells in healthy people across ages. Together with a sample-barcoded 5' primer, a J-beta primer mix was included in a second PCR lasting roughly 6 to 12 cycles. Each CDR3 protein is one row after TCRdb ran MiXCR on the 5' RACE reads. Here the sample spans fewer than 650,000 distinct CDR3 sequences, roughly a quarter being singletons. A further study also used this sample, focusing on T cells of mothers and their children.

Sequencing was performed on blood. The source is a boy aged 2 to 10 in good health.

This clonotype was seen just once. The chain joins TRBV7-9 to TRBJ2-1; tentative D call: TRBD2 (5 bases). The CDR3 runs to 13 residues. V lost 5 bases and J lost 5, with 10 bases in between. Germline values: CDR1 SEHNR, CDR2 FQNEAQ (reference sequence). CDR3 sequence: CASSTDGDNEQFF. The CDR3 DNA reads TGTGCCAGCAGCACGGACGGGGACAATGAGCAGTTCTTC. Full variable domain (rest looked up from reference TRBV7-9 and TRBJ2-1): DTGVSQNPRHKITKRGQNVTFRCDPISEHNRLYWYRQTLGQGPEFLTYFQNEAQLEKSRLLSDRFSAERPKGSFSTLEIQRTEQGDSAMYLCASSTDGDNEQFFGPGTRLTVL.

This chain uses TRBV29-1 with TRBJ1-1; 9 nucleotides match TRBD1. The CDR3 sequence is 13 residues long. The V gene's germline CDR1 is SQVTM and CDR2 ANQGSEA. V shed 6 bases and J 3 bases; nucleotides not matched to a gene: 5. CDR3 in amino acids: CSVMGQGHTEAFF. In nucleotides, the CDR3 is TGCAGCGTGATGGGACAGGGCCACACTGAAGCTTTCTTT. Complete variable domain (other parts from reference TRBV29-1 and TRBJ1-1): SAVISQKPSRDICQRGTSLTIQCQVDSQVTMMFWYRQQPGQSLTLIATANQGSEATYESGFVIDKFPISRPNLTFSTLTVSNMSPEDSSIYLCSVMGQGHTEAFFGQGTRLTVV.

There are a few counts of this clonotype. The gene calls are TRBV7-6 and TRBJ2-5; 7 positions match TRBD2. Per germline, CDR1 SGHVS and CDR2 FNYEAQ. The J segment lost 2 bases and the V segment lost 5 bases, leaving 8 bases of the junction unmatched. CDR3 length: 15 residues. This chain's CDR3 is CASSPAASGQETQYF. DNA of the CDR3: TGTGCCAGCAGCCCCGCAGCTAGCGGTCAAGAGACCCAGTACTTC.

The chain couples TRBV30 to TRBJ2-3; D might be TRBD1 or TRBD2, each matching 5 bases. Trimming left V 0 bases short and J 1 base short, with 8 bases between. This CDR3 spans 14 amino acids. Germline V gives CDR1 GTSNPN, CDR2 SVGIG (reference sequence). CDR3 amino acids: CAWSVRDGTDTQYF. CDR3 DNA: TGTGCCTGGAGTGTACGGGACGGCACAGATACGCAGTATTTT. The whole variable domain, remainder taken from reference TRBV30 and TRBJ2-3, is SQTIHQWPATLVQPVGSPLSLECTVEGTSNPNLYWYRQAAGRGLQLLFYSVGIGQISSEVPQNLSASRPQDRQFILSSKKLLLSDSGFYLCAWSVRDGTDTQYFGPGTRLTVL.

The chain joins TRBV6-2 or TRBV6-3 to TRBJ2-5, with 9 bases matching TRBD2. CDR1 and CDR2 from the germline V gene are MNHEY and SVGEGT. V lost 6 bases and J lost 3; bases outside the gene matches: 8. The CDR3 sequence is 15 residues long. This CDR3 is CASRSPREGEETQYF. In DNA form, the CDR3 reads TGTGCCAGCAGATCCCCGCGGGAGGGAGAAGAGACCCAGTACTTC.

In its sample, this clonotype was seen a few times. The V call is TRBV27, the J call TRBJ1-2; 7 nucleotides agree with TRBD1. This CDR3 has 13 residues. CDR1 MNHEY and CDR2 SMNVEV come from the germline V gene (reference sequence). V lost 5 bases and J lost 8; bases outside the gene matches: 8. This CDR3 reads CASSTDTGVGYTF. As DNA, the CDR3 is TGTGCCAGCAGTACCGATACAGGGGTAGGCTACACCTTC.

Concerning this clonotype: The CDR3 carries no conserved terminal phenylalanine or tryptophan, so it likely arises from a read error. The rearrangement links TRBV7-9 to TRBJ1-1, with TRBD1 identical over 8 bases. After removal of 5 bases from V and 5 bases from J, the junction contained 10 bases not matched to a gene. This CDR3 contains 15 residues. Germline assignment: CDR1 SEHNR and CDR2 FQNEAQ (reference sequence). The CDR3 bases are TGTGCCAGCAGCGCGAGCTCAGGGGGCTTAACTGAAGCTTTCCTT. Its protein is CASSASSGGLTEAFL.

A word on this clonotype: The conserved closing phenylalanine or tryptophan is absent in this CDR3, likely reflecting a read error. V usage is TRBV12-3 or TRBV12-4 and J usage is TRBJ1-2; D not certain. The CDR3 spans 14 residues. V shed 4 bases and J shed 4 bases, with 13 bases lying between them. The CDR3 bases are TGTGCCAGCAGTTCGACTCCCAGAGTCTATGGCTACACCCTC. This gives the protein CASSSTPRVYGYTL.

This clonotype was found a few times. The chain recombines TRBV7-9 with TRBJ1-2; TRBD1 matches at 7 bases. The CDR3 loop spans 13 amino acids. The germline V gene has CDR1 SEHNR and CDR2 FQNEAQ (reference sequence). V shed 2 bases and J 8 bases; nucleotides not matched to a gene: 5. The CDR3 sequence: CASSLRQGNGYTF. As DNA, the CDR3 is TGTGCCAGCAGCTTAAGACAGGGAAACGGCTACACCTTC. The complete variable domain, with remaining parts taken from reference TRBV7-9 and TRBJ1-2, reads DTGVSQNPRHKITKRGQNVTFRCDPISEHNRLYWYRQTLGQGPEFLTYFQNEAQLEKSRLLSDRFSAERPKGSFSTLEIQRTEQGDSAMYLCASSLRQGNGYTFGSGTRLTVV.

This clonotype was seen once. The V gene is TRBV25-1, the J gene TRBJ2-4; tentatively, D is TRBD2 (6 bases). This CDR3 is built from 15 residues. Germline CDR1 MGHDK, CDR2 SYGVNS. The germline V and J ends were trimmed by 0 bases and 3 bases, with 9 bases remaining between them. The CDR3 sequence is CASSEYGSGKNIQYF. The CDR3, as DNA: TGTGCCAGCAGTGAATATGGTAGCGGCAAAAACATTCAGTACTTC.

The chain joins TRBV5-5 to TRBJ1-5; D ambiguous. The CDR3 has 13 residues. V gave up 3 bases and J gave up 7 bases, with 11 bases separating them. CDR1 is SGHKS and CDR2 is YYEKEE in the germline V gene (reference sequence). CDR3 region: CASSSWGAQPQHF. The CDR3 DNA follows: TGTGCCAGCAGCTCTTGGGGAGCCCAGCCCCAGCATTTT.

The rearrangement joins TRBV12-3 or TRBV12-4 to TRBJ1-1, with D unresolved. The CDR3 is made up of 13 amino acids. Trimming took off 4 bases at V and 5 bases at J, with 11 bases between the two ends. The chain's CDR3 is CASSYGGRTEAFF. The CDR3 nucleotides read TGTGCCAGCAGTTATGGAGGGAGGACTGAAGCTTTCTTT.

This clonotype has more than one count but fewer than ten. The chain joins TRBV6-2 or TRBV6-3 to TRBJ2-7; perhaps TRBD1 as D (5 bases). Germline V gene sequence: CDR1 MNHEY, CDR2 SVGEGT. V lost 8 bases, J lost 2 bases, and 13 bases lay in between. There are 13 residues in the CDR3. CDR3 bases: TGTGCCAGCCTTCAGACAGCTACCTACGAGCAGTACTTC. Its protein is CASLQTATYEQYF.

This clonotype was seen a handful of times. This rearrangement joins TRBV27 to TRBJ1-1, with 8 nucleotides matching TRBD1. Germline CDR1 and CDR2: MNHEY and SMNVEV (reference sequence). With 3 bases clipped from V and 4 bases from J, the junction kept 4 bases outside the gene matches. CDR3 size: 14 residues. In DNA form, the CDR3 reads TGTGCCAGCAGTTTCCGGACAGGGTTCACTGAAGCTTTCTTT. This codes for CASSFRTGFTEAFF.

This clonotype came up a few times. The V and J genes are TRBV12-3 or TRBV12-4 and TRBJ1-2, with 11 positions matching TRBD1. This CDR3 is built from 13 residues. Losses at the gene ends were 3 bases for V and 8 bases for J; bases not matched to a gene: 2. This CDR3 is CASSFGTGGGYTF. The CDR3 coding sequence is TGTGCCAGCAGTTTTGGGACAGGGGGAGGCTACACCTTC.

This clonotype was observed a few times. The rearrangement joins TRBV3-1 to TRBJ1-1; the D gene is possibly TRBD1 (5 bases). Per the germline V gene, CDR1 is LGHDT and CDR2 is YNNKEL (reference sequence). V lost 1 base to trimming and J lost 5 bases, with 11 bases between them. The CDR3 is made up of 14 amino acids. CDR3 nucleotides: TGTGCCAGCAGCCAAGTTGCGGGGACGACTGAAGCTTTCTTT. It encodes CASSQVAGTTEAFF. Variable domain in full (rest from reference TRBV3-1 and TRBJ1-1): DTAVSQTPKYLVTQMGNDKSIKCEQNLGHDTMYWYKQDSKKFLKIMFSYNNKELIINETVPNRFSPKSPDKAHLNLHINSLELGDSAVYFCASSQVAGTTEAFFGQGTRLTVV.

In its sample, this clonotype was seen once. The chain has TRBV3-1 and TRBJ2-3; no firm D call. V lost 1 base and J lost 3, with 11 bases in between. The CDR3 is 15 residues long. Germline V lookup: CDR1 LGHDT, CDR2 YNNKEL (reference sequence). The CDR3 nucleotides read TGTGCCAGCAGCCAAGGATTTGCTCGAACAGATACGCAGTATTTT. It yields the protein CASSQGFARTDTQYF.

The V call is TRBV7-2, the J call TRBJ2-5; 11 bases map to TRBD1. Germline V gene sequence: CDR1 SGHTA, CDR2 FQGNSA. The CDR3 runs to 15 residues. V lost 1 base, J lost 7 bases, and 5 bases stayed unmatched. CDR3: CASSLGGQGVVTQYF. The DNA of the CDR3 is TGTGCCAGCAGCTTAGGGGGACAGGGGGTGGTGACCCAGTACTTC.

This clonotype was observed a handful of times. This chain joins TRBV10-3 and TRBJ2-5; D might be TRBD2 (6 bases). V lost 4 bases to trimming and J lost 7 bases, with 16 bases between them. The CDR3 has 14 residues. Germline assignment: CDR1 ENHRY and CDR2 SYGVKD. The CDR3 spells CAISAPLKGGTQYF. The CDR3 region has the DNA TGTGCCATCAGTGCCCCTTTGAAGGGAGGGACCCAGTACTTC.

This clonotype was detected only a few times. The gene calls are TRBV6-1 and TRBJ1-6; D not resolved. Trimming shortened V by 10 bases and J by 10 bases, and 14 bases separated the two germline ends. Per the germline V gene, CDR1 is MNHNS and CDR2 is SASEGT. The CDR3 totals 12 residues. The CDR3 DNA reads TGTGCCACCACGGACGGAAGCTCACCCCTCCACTTT. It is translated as CATTDGSSPLHF.

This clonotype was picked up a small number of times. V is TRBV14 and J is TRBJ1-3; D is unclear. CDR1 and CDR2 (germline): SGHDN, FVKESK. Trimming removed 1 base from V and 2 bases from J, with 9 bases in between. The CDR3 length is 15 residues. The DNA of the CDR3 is TGTGCCAGCAGCCAAGTTACAAGCCCTGGAAACACCATATATTTT. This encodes CASSQVTSPGNTIYF.

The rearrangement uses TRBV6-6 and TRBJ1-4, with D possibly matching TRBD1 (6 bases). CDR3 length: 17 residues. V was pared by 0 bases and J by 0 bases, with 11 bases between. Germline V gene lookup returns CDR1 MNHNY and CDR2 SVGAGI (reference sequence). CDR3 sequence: CASSYSNRASTNEKLFF. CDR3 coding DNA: TGTGCCAGCAGTTACTCGAACAGGGCCTCAACTAATGAAAAACTGTTTTTT.

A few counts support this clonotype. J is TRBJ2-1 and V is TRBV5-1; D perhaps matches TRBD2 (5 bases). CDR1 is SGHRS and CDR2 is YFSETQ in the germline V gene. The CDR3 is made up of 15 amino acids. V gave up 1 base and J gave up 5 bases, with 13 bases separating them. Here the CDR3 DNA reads TGCGCCAGCAGCTTGCTCGGACTGGAACACAATGAGCAGTTCTTC. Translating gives CASSLLGLEHNEQFF.

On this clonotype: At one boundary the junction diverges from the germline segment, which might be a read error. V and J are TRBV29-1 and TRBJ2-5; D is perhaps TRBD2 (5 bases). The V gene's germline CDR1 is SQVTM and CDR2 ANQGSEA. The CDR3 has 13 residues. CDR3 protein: CSVEGVVDYEQCF. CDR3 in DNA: TGCAGCGTTGAAGGGGTAGTAGACTACGAGCAGTGCTTC.

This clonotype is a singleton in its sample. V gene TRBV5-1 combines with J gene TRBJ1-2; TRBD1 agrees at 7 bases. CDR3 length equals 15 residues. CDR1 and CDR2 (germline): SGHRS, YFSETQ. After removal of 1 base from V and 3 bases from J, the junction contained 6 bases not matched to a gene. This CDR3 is CASSLSRGGDYGYTF. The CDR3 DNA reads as TGCGCCAGCAGCTTGTCCAGGGGGGGAGACTATGGCTACACCTTC.